This TCR beta chain was sequenced for a study of blood T cell repertoires in COVID-19 (TCRdb year 2020). Study-level background: Samples covering the acute and convalescent phases of COVID-19 were provided by collaborators in the United States, Italy and Spain. HLA class I and class II types, where available, came from metadata supplied by the sample provider rather than from assay-based typing. The material from the prospective study consisted of cDNA or gDNA derived from T cells, B-cell-depleted T cells, or PBMCs. The dataset comprised deeply sampled blood TCRbeta repertoires from subjects exposed to, actively infected with, or recovered from COVID-19. Samples came from the ongoing ImmuneRACE study (first 160 participants) plus 1,254 subjects from 6 global collaborators. Sample metadata almost always included a de-identified subject ID, COVID-19 status, age in years and sex. The repertoires were released in a freely available public database meant as a resource for research on the immune response to SARS-CoV-2. Findings and caveats that apply to the study as a whole: The amount of clinical and demographic metadata varied by source and participant and was provided uncurated.

TCRbeta CDR3 regions were amplified from genomic DNA using the immunoSEQ Assay, a bias-controlled multiplex PCR. In the source study's methods: The number of nucleated cells in each sample was estimated from the amplification of reference gene primers within the assay. Sequence reads were collapsed and filtered to measure the absolute abundance of every unique TCRbeta CDR3 rearrangement. For each sample, productive Simpson clonality was calculated as the square root of Simpson's diversity index across productive rearrangements. Imported from immuneACCESS, the table was reduced by TCRdb to in-frame sequences with V and J called. These copies leave out some clones; in studies compared against another copy, an unresolved V gene accounts for under half, and the cause of the remainder is not known. The DNA was the basis for D and trimming; V, J and clone size are from that table. The table for this sample lists roughly 430,000 clones; nearly 90% of them were counted only once. The ten largest clones take up roughly 2% of the sample.

Enrolling through a virtual design, the prospective study's participants ranged in age from about 18 to 100 years and lived across 20 to 30 United States geographic areas. To assign participants to cohorts, the prospective study relied on clinical history that participants themselves reported in a screening survey and a study questionnaire. In the prospective study, mobile phlebotomists collected whole blood, serum and a nasopharyngeal or oropharyngeal swab from each participant. Prospective study participants could optionally give additional blood draws and questionnaires over an approximately two-month period. Before DNA extraction, blood samples from the prospective study were shipped at room temperature or frozen. V is clipped by 0 bases and J by 5 bases, and the sequence between their germline boundaries is 6 bases long. Including cysteine and phenylalanine, the CDR3 has 14 amino acids. The entry retains the CDR3 DNA only, 42 bases that are in frame from base 1. The germline V gene provides CDR1 SGHRS and CDR2 YFSETQ.

Concerning this clone: What antigen it recognizes has not been identified. Per-base quality was not reported, and no clone a single base away is much larger than it. Other DNA sequences in this specimen translate into the identical CDR3.

The clonotype originates from a woman in her thirties or forties with acute COVID-19. The chain couples TRBV5-1 to TRBJ1-6; TRBD1 is a weak D gene call, 6 bases matching. The sample comprised PBMCs or T cells enriched from blood (not recorded which). The nucleotide sequence reads TGCGCCAGCAGCTTGGAGGGGGATAATTCACCCCTCCACTTT. It is translated as CASSLEGDNSPLHF. This CDR3, with the reference TRBV5-1 and TRBJ1-6 proteins standing in past its ends, gives the full variable domain KAGVTQTPRYLIKTRGQQVTLSCSPISGHRSVSWYQQTPGQGLQFLFEYFSETQRNKGNFPGRFSGRQFSNSRSEMNVSTLELGDSALYLCASSLEGDNSPLHFGNGTRLTVT.